A selection of T cell receptor beta chains follows, all from one sample in a study of blood T cell repertoires in COVID-19. Only in-frame clones appear in the TCRdb table, and some are missing; sequencing was by immunoSEQ multiplex PCR. This sample has nearly 55,000 clones, with roughly 86% found just once. The sequencing input was peripheral blood. These receptors came from a man aged 65 to 79 with active COVID-19. Both conserved end residues are part of each CDR3. The D gene is left open where the match is weak. A clone size is listed for some rows: how often the clone was seen (once, few, many), or a class if it is expanded.

cdr3_nt	cdr3_aa	v_call	j_call	d_call	clone_size
TGCGCCAGGGACAGGGTCGGGGAGCTGTTTTTT	CARDRVGELFF	TRBV4-1	TRBJ2-2	TRBD1	NA
TGTGCCAGCAGTTTGGGTGTAGGAGGGTACGAGCAGTACTTC	CASSLGVGGYEQYF	TRBV6-5	TRBJ2-7	NA	NA
TGTGCCAGCAGCTTAGGCTCAGGGAGGTACGAGCAGTACTTC	CASSLGSGRYEQYF	TRBV5-6	TRBJ2-7	NA	NA
TGTGCCAGCAGTGAATGGGAGGGCACCTTT	CASSEWEGTF	TRBV6-1	TRBJ1-1	NA	NA
TGTGCCAGCTCACCCGGGACAGAGGCCTACGAGCAGTACTTC	CASSPGTEAYEQYF	TRBV18	TRBJ2-7	TRBD1	NA
TGTGCCAGCAGTTACCGGGGGGCTAGCACAGATACGCAGTATTTT	CASSYRGASTDTQYF	TRBV6-5	TRBJ2-3	NA	NA
TGTGCCAGCAGTGGAAACAGCTACGAGCAGTACTTC	CASSGNSYEQYF	TRBV2	TRBJ2-7	NA	NA
TGTGCCAGCAGCTTAGCGTGGTTACCGAGCTCCTACAATGAGCAGTTCTTC	CASSLAWLPSSYNEQFF	TRBV7-6	TRBJ2-1	NA	NA
TGTGCCAGCAGCGTCGGGGGGACCCACTACGAGCAGTACTTC	CASSVGGTHYEQYF	TRBV9	TRBJ2-7	TRBD2	NA
TGTGCCAGCAGCCGTATCGGGGACACTGAAGCTTTCTTT	CASSRIGDTEAFF	TRBV3-1/TRBV3-2	TRBJ1-1	NA	NA
TGCGCCAGCAGCCAAGATCTTCAGGGGTGGGTCACTGAAGCTTTCTTT	CASSQDLQGWVTEAFF	TRBV4-1	TRBJ1-1	NA	few
TGTGCCAGCTCACCAAGCCTAGCGGAGTTAAGTGAGCAGTACTTC	CASSPSLAELSEQYF	TRBV18	TRBJ2-7	TRBD2	NA
TGTGCCAGCAGCCCCGTCGGGGGTACCTACAATGAGCAGTTCTTC	CASSPVGGTYNEQFF	TRBV7-2	TRBJ2-1	NA	NA
TGTGCCAGTAGTCCGAGGACAGGGCGCACAGATACGCAGTATTTT	CASSPRTGRTDTQYF	TRBV19	TRBJ2-3	TRBD1	NA
TGTGCCACCCGTCTCACGGGGGGGGGCACCGGGGAGCTGTTTTTT	CATRLTGGGTGELFF	TRBV11-2	TRBJ2-2	TRBD2	NA
TGTGCCAGCAGCGTAGGATTCCAGTATGAGCAGTTCTTC	CASSVGFQYEQFF	TRBV9	TRBJ2-1	NA	NA
TGTGCCAGCAGTAGCGGGGGCACGAGGGAGACCCAGTACTTC	CASSSGGTRETQYF	TRBV2	TRBJ2-5	TRBD2	NA
TGTGCCAGCAGCGTAGTCCGGGCCTACAATGAGCAGTTCTTC	CASSVVRAYNEQFF	TRBV9	TRBJ2-1	NA	NA
TGTGCCAGCAGCCAATCTACCGGGACAGCAGAAGAGACCCAGTACTTC	CASSQSTGTAEETQYF	TRBV7-2	TRBJ2-5	TRBD1	once
TGTGCCATCAGTGCCACAGGGGGCGCCGGGTTAGGTCAGCCCCAGCATTTT	CAISATGGAGLGQPQHF	TRBV10-3	TRBJ1-5	TRBD1	NA
TGTGCCAGCAGCAAACAGCTGGCTAACTATGGCTACACCTTC	CASSKQLANYGYTF	TRBV6-5	TRBJ1-2	NA	NA
TGTGCCAGCAGTTCGACAGGGGACTATGGCTACACCTTC	CASSSTGDYGYTF	TRBV6-5	TRBJ1-2	TRBD1	NA
TGTGCCAGCAGCGCCATACTAGCGGGATACACAGATACGCAGTATTTT	CASSAILAGYTDTQYF	TRBV9	TRBJ2-3	TRBD2	NA
TGTGCCAGCAGTTACGGTAGACAGGGAATTTTATACGAGCAGTACTTC	CASSYGRQGILYEQYF	TRBV6-5	TRBJ2-7	TRBD1	NA
TGTGCCTGGAGTGGCCCGCGAAGGGGGCGCTTTGGAGAGACCCAGTACTTC	CAWSGPRRGRFGETQYF	TRBV30	TRBJ2-5	TRBD1	once
TGTGCCAGCAGTTACTCCGGGACAGCCGCTAACTATGGCTACACCTTC	CASSYSGTAANYGYTF	TRBV6-6	TRBJ1-2	TRBD1	NA
TGTGCCAGCAGCCTAGGGAGTCAGGGAGGCCAAGAGACCCAGTACTTC	CASSLGSQGGQETQYF	TRBV7-8	TRBJ2-5	NA	NA
TGTGCCATCAGTGAGTCCCGGAACACCGGGGAGCTGTTTTTT	CAISESRNTGELFF	TRBV10-3	TRBJ2-2	NA	NA
TGCGCCAGCAGCCAAGAAATGACAGCCCAAGAGACCCAGTACTTC	CASSQEMTAQETQYF	TRBV4-3	TRBJ2-5	NA	NA
TGCGCCAGCAAGTCTGGGGCGAGGAATGAGCAGTTCTTC	CASKSGARNEQFF	TRBV5-1	TRBJ2-1	NA	once
TGTGCCAGCAGCTTAGCCACGACAGGGGCAGATACGCAGTATTTT	CASSLATTGADTQYF	TRBV7-9	TRBJ2-3	TRBD1	once
TGTGCCAGCAAGCAATGGGGGGCTAATGAAAAACTGTTTTTT	CASKQWGANEKLFF	TRBV6-5	TRBJ1-4	NA	NA
TGTGCCAGTAGTCCCTCCGGGGAGCTGTTTTTT	CASSPSGELFF	TRBV19	TRBJ2-2	NA	once
TGTGCCAGCAGCTTAGGGGGGCCCTACGAGCAGTACTTC	CASSLGGPYEQYF	TRBV13	TRBJ2-7	NA	NA
TGTGCCAGCAGCTTAGATCCGGGACTGGGAGGCCACGAGCAGTACTTC	CASSLDPGLGGHEQYF	TRBV7-9	TRBJ2-7	NA	NA
TGCGCCAGCAGCTTGGAGAGGGGGCGGTCCTACGAGCAGTACTTC	CASSLERGRSYEQYF	TRBV5-1	TRBJ2-7	TRBD1	NA
TGTGCCAGCAGTGAAGAGGCGGCTAATGAAAAACTGTTTTTT	CASSEEAANEKLFF	TRBV2	TRBJ1-4	NA	NA
TGTGCCAGCAGCCCTTGGGGGGAGCGGGGCTACACCTTC	CASSPWGERGYTF	TRBV27	TRBJ1-2	NA	NA
TGTGCCAGCAGCGTAGCCGGGAGGGTGGGCACAGATACGCAGTATTTT	CASSVAGRVGTDTQYF	TRBV9	TRBJ2-3	TRBD2	NA
TGTGCCAGCAGCCCGGGGCGGGCAGGGGGCGGGAATGAGCAGTTCTTC	CASSPGRAGGGNEQFF	TRBV5-4	TRBJ2-1	TRBD1	NA
TGTGCCACCAGCAGAGGGTACGGTAACGGGGAGCTGTTTTTT	CATSRGYGNGELFF	TRBV15	TRBJ2-2	NA	NA
TGTGCCAGCAGCTTGGAGAGTCGGCAGTACTTC	CASSLESRQYF	TRBV5-6	TRBJ2-7	NA	once
TGTGCCACCAGTGGGATAGGGGGGGGCACAGATACGCAGTATTTT	CATSGIGGGTDTQYF	TRBV24-1	TRBJ2-3	NA	NA
TGTGCCAGTAGTACCCCGCGGTATGGCTACACCTTC	CASSTPRYGYTF	TRBV19	TRBJ1-2	NA	NA
TGTGCCAGCTCACCAGAGGAGACAGGGCGCTACGAGCAGTACTTC	CASSPEETGRYEQYF	TRBV18	TRBJ2-7	TRBD1	NA
TGTGCCAGCAGTACCTGGACAGGGGCTAACTATGGCTACACCTTC	CASSTWTGANYGYTF	TRBV27	TRBJ1-2	TRBD1	once
TGTGCCAGCAGGGGGCCCTTGAACGAGCAGTACTTC	CASRGPLNEQYF	TRBV2	TRBJ2-7	NA	NA
TGTGCCAGCAGTCCAGGGATAAGTTACGAGCAGTACTTC	CASSPGISYEQYF	TRBV6-5	TRBJ2-7	NA	NA
TGTGCCAGCAGCTTGGGGACAGCATCCTACGAGCAGTACTTC	CASSLGTASYEQYF	TRBV11-3	TRBJ2-7	TRBD1	once
TGTGCCAGCAGCTCGACGTACAGGGGAAGTAGTTCACCCCTCCACTTT	CASSSTYRGSSSPLHF	TRBV7-9	TRBJ1-6	TRBD1	few
TGTGCCAGCGATTTGGGCGGGACAGGGGTTGACTATGGCTACACCTTC	CASDLGGTGVDYGYTF	TRBV2	TRBJ1-2	TRBD1	NA
TGTGCCAGCAGCTTAAGGGGGATCGACACTGAAGCTTTCTTT	CASSLRGIDTEAFF	TRBV13	TRBJ1-1	NA	NA
TGTGCCAGCACCCCGAATTCGGCCTACGAGCAGTACTTC	CASTPNSAYEQYF	TRBV11-3	TRBJ2-7	NA	NA